This TCR beta chain was profiled in a study of blood T cell repertoires in COVID-19. Study-wide context: Acute-phase and convalescent COVID-19 samples originated in the United States, Italy and Spain.

In the authors' workflow: For nucleated cells, counts were estimated from reference gene primer amplification. Measured with immunoSEQ multiplex PCR; TCRdb has only the in-frame clones, and not every one. For V, J and clone size, that table is used; D and trimming come from the DNA. This table holds hundreds of thousands of clones, about 90% found once. Recovered status in Cohort 3 required two negative PCRs, clearance, or symptom resolution. The sequence was obtained from a woman aged 25 to 39 who had recovered from COVID-19. Sequencing used PBMCs or T cells enriched from blood (not recorded which).

The CDR3 loop reads CASSLEGGDGYTF. The CDR3 nucleotides are TGCGCCAGCAGCTTGGAAGGGGGCGATGGCTACACCTTC. This chain connects TRBV5-1 to TRBJ1-2; 7 positions agree with TRBD1. Germline V gene data show CDR1 as SGHRS and CDR2 as YFSETQ. Germline trimming cut 0 bases from V and 6 bases from J; bases unmatched to any gene: 2. This CDR3 comprises 13 residues.